The 10 T cell receptor beta chains below come from one sample, sequenced in a study of response to subunit inactivated influenza vaccine. TCRdb called the RT-PCR reads again in MiXCR, with one record for every CDR3 protein. This table has 700,000 to 800,000 distinct CDR3 sequences, roughly 20% appearing once. Sequenced material: PBMCs from blood, taken roughly 5 days after vaccination. The receptors shown here come from a man aged 50-59 years who received an inactivated influenza vaccine.

The J gene is TRBJ1-5, the V gene TRBV6-1, with no clear D. Germline CDR1 MNHNS, CDR2 SASEGT. The V end was cut by 7 bases, the J end by 2 bases, with 15 bases between. The CDR3 sequence is 15 residues long. The CDR3 sequence is CASNAQEVGNQPQHF. CDR3 nucleotides: TGTGCCAGCAACGCCCAGGAGGTGGGCAATCAGCCCCAGCATTTT.

The gene calls are TRBV5-6 and TRBJ2-6, with a weak D call TRBD1 (5 bases). This CDR3 is 16 amino acids long. Germline V gene lookup returns CDR1 SGHDT and CDR2 YYEEEE. V shed 2 bases and J shed 1 base, with 10 bases lying between them. CDR3 bases: TGTGCCAGCAGCTTTCAGGGAATGTCTGGGGCCAACGTCCTGACTTTC. The encoded protein is CASSFQGMSGANVLTF.

The genes are TRBV7-2 and TRBJ2-5; TRBD1 agrees at 9 bases. The CDR3 runs 16 residues. CDR1 and CDR2 (germline): SGHTA, FQGNSA. The junction had 7 bases not matched to a gene; V was cut back by 1 base and J by 4 bases. Written as DNA, the CDR3 is TGTGCCAGCAGCTTAGAGACGGGACAGGGTTCAGAGACCCAGTACTTC. Its protein product is CASSLETGQGSETQYF.

Concerning this clonotype: One junction end disagrees with the germline gene, perhaps due to a read error. The chain links TRBV5-1 to TRBJ2-7; D gene uncertain. CDR3 size: 13 residues. Germline CDR1 and CDR2: SGHRS and YFSETQ. The CDR3 DNA reads as TGCGCCAGCAGTTTGGGGTATAGGGACGAGCAGTACTTC. Amino acid sequence: CASSLGYRDEQYF.

The rearrangement joins TRBV5-1 to TRBJ2-3; D is possibly TRBD1 (6 bases). Germline loops: CDR1 SGHRS, CDR2 YFSETQ. V gave up 2 bases and J gave up 4 bases, with 8 bases separating them. The CDR3 is 13 residues long. The CDR3 spells CASSFGGPDTQYF. CDR3 nucleotide sequence: TGCGCCAGCAGCTTTGGGGGCCCAGATACGCAGTATTTT.

This clonotype was seen ten or more times. The chain couples TRBV20-1 to TRBJ1-2; D is unresolved. With 4 bases removed from V and 5 bases from J, the gap between germline ends came to 11 bases. CDR3 length equals 12 residues. CDR1 is DFQATT and CDR2 is SNEGSKA in the germline V gene (reference sequence). CDR3 sequence reads: CSAIHWIYGYTF. The DNA of the CDR3 is TGCAGTGCTATACATTGGATTTATGGCTACACCTTC.

CDR3 sequence (DNA): TGTGCCAGCAGTCAGACTAGCGGGAGCAACTACGAGCAGTACTTC. It codes for CASSQTSGSNYEQYF. The J gene is TRBJ2-7, the V gene TRBV28; 12 bases align to TRBD2. This CDR3 has 15 residues. Germline trimming cut 5 bases from V and 3 bases from J; bases unmatched to any gene: 5. Germline loops: CDR1 MDHEN, CDR2 SYDVKM. The full variable domain, completed using reference TRBV28 and TRBJ2-7, is DVKVTQSSRYLVKRTGEKVFLECVQDMDHENMFWYRQDPGLGLRLIYFSYDVKMKEKGDIPEGYSVSREKKERFSLILESASTNQTSMYLCASSQTSGSNYEQYFGPGTRLTVT.

This clonotype was seen a handful of times. This rearrangement joins TRBV29-1 to TRBJ2-1, with 7 bases lining up with TRBD2. With 4 bases clipped from V and 3 bases from J, the junction kept 3 bases outside the gene matches. There are 13 residues in the CDR3. The germline V gene has CDR1 SQVTM and CDR2 ANQGSEA. The DNA for the CDR3 is TGCAGCGTTGCGGGAGGTCTCTACAATGAGCAGTTCTTC. It encodes CSVAGGLYNEQFF.

The table lists this clonotype with a few counts. V usage is TRBV3-1 and J usage is TRBJ1-6; no firm D call. V was shortened by 0 bases and J by 2 bases, with 11 bases between the two germline ends. This CDR3 has 17 amino acids. Germline-derived CDR1 and CDR2 are LGHDT and YNNKEL (reference sequence). Here the CDR3 DNA reads TGTGCCAGCAGCCAAGACCGGAGCAGCGCCTATAATTCACCCCTCCACTTT. It is translated as CASSQDRSSAYNSPLHF. The whole variable domain, remainder taken from reference TRBV3-1 and TRBJ1-6, is DTAVSQTPKYLVTQMGNDKSIKCEQNLGHDTMYWYKQDSKKFLKIMFSYNNKELIINETVPNRFSPKSPDKAHLNLHINSLELGDSAVYFCASSQDRSSAYNSPLHFGNGTRLTVT.

The sample holds a few counts of this clonotype. The chain joins TRBV15 to TRBJ2-3, with 8 bases that match TRBD2. Trimming took 3 bases from V and 4 from J; bases not matched to a gene: 3. This CDR3 is built from 14 residues. Germline values: CDR1 LNHNV, CDR2 YYDKDF (reference sequence). CDR3 sequence: CATSRPGGADTQYF. CDR3 in DNA: TGTGCCACCAGCAGGCCCGGGGGGGCAGATACGCAGTATTTT.